These 16 T cell receptor beta chains were sequenced from one sample in a study of vaccination and CD4 T cells after COVID-19. Oncomine TCR Beta short-read sequencing was applied to DNA from cultured CD4+ T cells. One entry per CDR3 protein results from TCRdb running MiXCR on the PCR reads. Of 22,000 or so distinct CDR3 sequences in the sample, approximately 32% were seen once. No antigen has been assigned to these receptors. Treatment noted: roughly nine-day PBMC culture with coronavirus spike peptide pools or control peptides (ViraFEST assay). Specimen: cultured CD4+ T cells from blood. The source of these receptors is a human donor with COVID-19.

The CDR3 spells CASSQDLMNTEAFF. In DNA, the CDR3 is TGTGCCAGCAGCCAAGATTTGATGAACACTGAAGCTTTCTTT. This chain connects TRBV4-2 to TRBJ1-1; D not resolved. The CDR3 runs 14 residues. Per the germline V gene, CDR1 is LGHNA and CDR2 is YNFKEQ. Trimming removed 0 bases from V and 0 bases from J, with 5 bases in between.

Only a few counts were recorded for this clonotype. CDR3 sequence reads: CASSLKGSRSSSGNTIYF. CDR3 coding DNA: TGTGCCAGCAGCTTAAAGGGGTCCCGGTCGAGCTCTGGAAACACCATATATTTT. The chain links TRBV7-6 to TRBJ1-3, with D perhaps TRBD1 (5 bases). Looked up from germline, CDR1 is SGHVS and CDR2 is FNYEAQ. CDR3 length equals 18 residues. Trimming removed 2 bases at V and 0 bases at J, with 17 bases between.

This clonotype occurred a few times. The genes are TRBV12-3 or TRBV12-4 and TRBJ1-5, with D unclear. The V gene lost 4 bases and the J gene lost 0 bases, with 10 bases spanning the gap. The CDR3 contains 15 residues. The CDR3 is CASSYRENSNQPQHF. The CDR3 nucleotides are TGTGCCAGCAGTTACCGGGAAAATAGCAATCAGCCCCAGCATTTT.

The CDR3 nucleotides are TGTGCCAGTATATCCAGGGGAAATAATTCACCCCTCCACTTT. Amino acids: CASISRGNNSPLHF. J is TRBJ1-6 and V is TRBV19, with a weak D call TRBD1 (6 bases). V shed 7 bases and J shed 5 bases, with 12 bases lying between them. CDR1 is LNHDA, CDR2 SQIVND, per germline (reference sequence). The CDR3 contains 14 residues.

This clonotype turned up a few times. The chain couples TRBV10-1 to TRBJ2-3; TRBD2 matches at 7 bases. V gave up 7 bases and J gave up 3 bases; unmatched junction bases: 4. The CDR3 runs to 13 residues. From germline, CDR1 is WNHNN and CDR2 SYGVQD (reference sequence). CDR3 residues: CASKAGATDTQYF. The DNA for the CDR3 is TGCGCCAGCAAGGCGGGAGCAACAGATACGCAGTATTTT.

The chain employs TRBV11-2 and TRBJ1-6, with 9 nucleotides matching TRBD1. Germline values: CDR1 SGHAT, CDR2 FQNNGV. Unmatched junction bases numbered 7, after V lost 3 bases and J lost 4 bases. This CDR3 is built from 17 residues. CDR3: CASSFPTGGRYNSPLHF. CDR3 nucleotides: TGTGCCAGCAGCTTCCCAACAGGGGGCCGTTATAATTCACCCCTCCACTTT.

The J gene is TRBJ2-7, the V gene TRBV29-1, with 11 nucleotides matching TRBD2. In germline, CDR1 is SQVTM, CDR2 ANQGSEA. This CDR3 has 13 residues. The V and J ends lost 3 bases and 7 bases, in that order; junction bases with no gene match: 5. This chain's CDR3 is CSVETSGVKEQYF. The CDR3 bases are TGCAGCGTTGAGACTAGCGGGGTCAAGGAGCAGTACTTC.

The table lists this clonotype with a few counts. V gene TRBV6-4 combines with J gene TRBJ2-2, with D maybe TRBD2 (6 bases). CDR3 length: 16 residues. V lost 4 bases and J lost 7, with 19 bases in between. From germline, CDR1 is MRHNA and CDR2 SNTAGT. CDR3 bases: TGTGCCAGCAGTGTATGGGACTTCGGGGGAGGCGGGGAGCTGTTTTTT. Translating gives CASSVWDFGGGGELFF.

This sequence joins TRBV12-3 or TRBV12-4 and TRBJ1-5; D unclear. The CDR3 sequence is 14 residues long. V was shortened by 3 bases and J by 5 bases, with 11 bases between the two germline ends. CDR3 in amino acids: CASSLAGRDQPQHF. Here the CDR3 DNA reads TGTGCCAGCAGTTTGGCGGGCCGCGATCAGCCCCAGCATTTT.

V usage is TRBV6-5 and J usage is TRBJ1-4; D perhaps matches TRBD1 (6 bases). This CDR3 has 14 amino acids. V was pared by 0 bases and J by 12 bases, with 14 bases between. The germline V gene encodes CDR1 MNHEY and CDR2 SVGAGI. CDR3: CASSYSGQGSELFF. The CDR3 nucleotides read TGTGCCAGCAGTTACTCGGGCCAGGGGAGTGAACTGTTTTTT.

This chain connects TRBV18 to TRBJ1-5, with D maybe TRBD1 (6 bases). Deletions cut 3 bases from V and 0 bases from J, with 15 bases between. This CDR3 contains 17 residues. Germline V gene lookup returns CDR1 KGHSH and CDR2 LQKENI. The DNA for the CDR3 is TGTGCCAGCTCACCCCGGACAGCCGACTATAGCAATCAGCCCCAGCATTTT. Its protein product is CASSPRTADYSNQPQHF.

This chain uses TRBV5-4 with TRBJ2-3, with D maybe TRBD1 (6 bases). This CDR3 is 17 amino acids long. Trimming shortened V by 4 bases and J by 0 bases, and 18 bases separated the two germline ends. In germline, CDR1 is SGHNT, CDR2 YYREEE (reference sequence). The CDR3: CASSQENRVRSTDTQYF. In DNA, the CDR3 is TGTGCCAGCAGCCAAGAAAACAGGGTGAGGAGCACAGATACGCAGTATTTT.

CDR3 nucleotide sequence: TGTGCCAGCAGTCCTTCGAACACCGGGGAGCTGTTTTTT. It translates to CASSPSNTGELFF. This chain links TRBV11-2 with TRBJ2-2, with D unclear. Trimming left V 6 bases short and J 0 bases short, with 5 bases between. This CDR3 has 13 amino acids. Germline CDR1 SGHAT, CDR2 FQNNGV.

This chain links TRBV30 with TRBJ1-5; the D is unclear. Trimming left V 1 base short and J 6 bases short, with 7 bases between. The CDR3 has 12 amino acids. CDR1 and CDR2 (germline): GTSNPN, SVGIG (reference sequence). The CDR3 DNA reads as TGTGCCTGGAGTGAGGACGTTCAGCCCCAGCATTTT. Translating gives CAWSEDVQPQHF.

This clonotype was found a few times. The rearrangement uses TRBV6-5 and TRBJ1-2; D is unresolved. The CDR3 is made up of 14 amino acids. Per germline, CDR1 MNHEY and CDR2 SVGAGI. Trimming pared 2 bases from V and 4 bases from J, leaving 11 bases between. CDR3 DNA: TGTGCCAGCAGTTACGTGGACGTCGTCTATGGCTACACCTTC. It is translated as CASSYVDVVYGYTF.

CDR3 residues: CASKGDRNSGNTIYF. CDR3 DNA sequence: TGTGCCAGCAAAGGGGACAGAAACTCTGGAAACACCATATATTTT. V and J are TRBV6-2 or TRBV6-3 and TRBJ1-3; 7 bases fit TRBD1. Trimming at V came to 7 bases and at J to 0 bases, leaving 6 bases not matched to a gene. This CDR3 spans 15 amino acids. In germline, CDR1 is MNHEY, CDR2 SVGEGT.